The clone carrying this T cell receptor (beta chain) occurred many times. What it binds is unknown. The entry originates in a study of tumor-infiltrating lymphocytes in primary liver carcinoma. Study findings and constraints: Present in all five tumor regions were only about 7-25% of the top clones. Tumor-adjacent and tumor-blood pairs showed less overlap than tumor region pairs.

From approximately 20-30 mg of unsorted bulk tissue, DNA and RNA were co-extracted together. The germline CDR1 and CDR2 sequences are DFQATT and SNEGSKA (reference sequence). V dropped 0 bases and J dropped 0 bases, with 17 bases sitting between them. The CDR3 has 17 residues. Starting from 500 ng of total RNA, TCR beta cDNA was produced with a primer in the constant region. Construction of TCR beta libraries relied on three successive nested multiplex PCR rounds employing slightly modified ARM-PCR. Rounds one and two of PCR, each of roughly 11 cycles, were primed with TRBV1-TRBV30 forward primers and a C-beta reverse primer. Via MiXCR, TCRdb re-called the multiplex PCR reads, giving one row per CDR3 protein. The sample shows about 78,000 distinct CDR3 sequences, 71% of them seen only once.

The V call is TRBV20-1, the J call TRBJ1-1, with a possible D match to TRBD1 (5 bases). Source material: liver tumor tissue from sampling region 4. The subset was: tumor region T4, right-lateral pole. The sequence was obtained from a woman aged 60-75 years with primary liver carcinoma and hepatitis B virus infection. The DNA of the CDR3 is TGCAGTGCTAGAGATTCCTTAACTGGGACCATGAACACTGAAGCTTTCTTT. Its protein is CSARDSLTGTMNTEAFF.